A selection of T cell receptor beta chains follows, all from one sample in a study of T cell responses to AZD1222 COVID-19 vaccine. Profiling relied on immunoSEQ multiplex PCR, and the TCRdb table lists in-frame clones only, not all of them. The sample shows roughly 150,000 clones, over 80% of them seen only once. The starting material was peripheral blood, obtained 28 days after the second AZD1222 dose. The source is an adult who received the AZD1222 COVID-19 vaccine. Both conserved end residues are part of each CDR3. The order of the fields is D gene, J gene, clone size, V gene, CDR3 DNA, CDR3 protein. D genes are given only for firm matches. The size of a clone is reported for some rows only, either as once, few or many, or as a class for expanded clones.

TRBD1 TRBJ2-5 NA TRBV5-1 TGCGCCAGCAGCTTGGGGACAGGTCAAGCAGAGACCCAGTACTTC CASSLGTGQAETQYF
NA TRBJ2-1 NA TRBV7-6 TGTGCCAGCAGCTTAAAAGGCGGTGGGAATGAGCAGTTCTTC CASSLKGGGNEQFF
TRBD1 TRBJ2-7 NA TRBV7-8 TGTGCCAGCAGCTTATCGTGGGACAGGGTAACACCGACCTACGAGCAGTACTTC CASSLSWDRVTPTYEQYF
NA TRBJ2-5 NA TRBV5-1 TGCGCCAGCAGCTTCGCCGGTAAACCGCAAGAGACCCAGTACTTC CASSFAGKPQETQYF
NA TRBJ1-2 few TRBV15 TGTGCCACCAGCAGAGATCAGGGCACAGGCTACACCTTC CATSRDQGTGYTF
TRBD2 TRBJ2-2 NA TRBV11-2 TGTGCCAGCAGCTTCCGGGACTATAACACCGGGGAGCTGTTTTTT CASSFRDYNTGELFF
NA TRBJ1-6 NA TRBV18 TGTGCCAGCTCACCGGACATAGGTAATTCACCCCTCCACTTT CASSPDIGNSPLHF
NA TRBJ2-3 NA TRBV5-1 TGCGCCAGCAGCTTGGAGGGCGATCCCGCCACAGATACGCAGTATTTT CASSLEGDPATDTQYF
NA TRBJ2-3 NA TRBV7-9 TGTGCCAGCGGGACTCCCCCCACAGATACGCAGTATTTT CASGTPPTDTQYF
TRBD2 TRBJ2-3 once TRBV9 TGTGCCAGCAGCGCCCGGGGCGTGGCGGGAGGTTTGTCGGATACGCAGTATTTT CASSARGVAGGLSDTQYF
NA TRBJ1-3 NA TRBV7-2 TGTGCCAGCAGCCTTGTTCGGGGTTCTGGAAACACCATATATTTT CASSLVRGSGNTIYF
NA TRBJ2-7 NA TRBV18 TGTGCCAGCTCACCCTCGGGGACATCTCTCTACGAGCAGTACTTC CASSPSGTSLYEQYF
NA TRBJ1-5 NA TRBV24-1 TGTGCCACCAGTGATTCGGGACCCCCAAATCAGCCCCAGCATTTT CATSDSGPPNQPQHF
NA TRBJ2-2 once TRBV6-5 TGTGCCAGCAGTTACTCGGGGGTAACCGGGGAGCTGTTTTTT CASSYSGVTGELFF
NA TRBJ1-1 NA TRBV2 TGTGCCAGCAGTACAGCCCCGTCGAACACTGAAGCTTTCTTT CASSTAPSNTEAFF
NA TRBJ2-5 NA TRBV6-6 TGTGCCAGCAGTTACCAGGGTGTGGAGACCCAGTACTTC CASSYQGVETQYF
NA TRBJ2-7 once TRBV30 TGTGCCTGGAGTAGTCGGGACCTCTCCTACGAGCAGTACTTC CAWSSRDLSYEQYF
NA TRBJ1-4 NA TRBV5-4 TGTGCCAGCAGCAAGGGAGGGGTTAATGAAAAACTGTTTTTT CASSKGGVNEKLFF
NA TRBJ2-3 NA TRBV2 TGTGCCAGTAAAATAAGGGGCAGCACAGATACGCAGTATTTT CASKIRGSTDTQYF
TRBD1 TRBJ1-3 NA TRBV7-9 TGTGCCAGCAGCCCCCGACAGGGGTCCTCTGGAAACACCATATATTTT CASSPRQGSSGNTIYF
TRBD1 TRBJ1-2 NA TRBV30 TGTGCCTGGAGTCTCGGGACAGGGAGGTTTAACTATGGCTACACCTTC CAWSLGTGRFNYGYTF
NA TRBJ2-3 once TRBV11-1 TGTGCCAGCAGCTTAGAAAGGGCGGCAGATACGCAGTATTTT CASSLERAADTQYF
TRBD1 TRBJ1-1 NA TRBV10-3 TGTGCCATCAATAAACTTTGGACAGGGCCCACTGAAGCTTTCTTT CAINKLWTGPTEAFF
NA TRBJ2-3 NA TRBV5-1 TGCGCCAGCAGCTTCGACAGCAGCACAGATACGCAGTATTTT CASSFDSSTDTQYF
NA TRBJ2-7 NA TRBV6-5 TGTGCCAGCGGGTCAGGGGTCGAGCAGTACTTC CASGSGVEQYF
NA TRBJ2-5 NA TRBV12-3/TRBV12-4 TGTGCCAGCAGTTTGAACGGGGGTCAGACCCAGTACTTC CASSLNGGQTQYF
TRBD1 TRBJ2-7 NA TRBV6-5 TGTGCCAGCATGATGCAGACAGGGTGGTCCTACGAGCAGTACTTC CASMMQTGWSYEQYF
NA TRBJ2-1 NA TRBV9 TGTGCCAGCAGCGTAGTCGCGGGCTCCTACAATGAGCAGTTCTTC CASSVVAGSYNEQFF
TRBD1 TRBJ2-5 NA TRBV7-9 TGTGCCAGCAGCTCCCTACAGGGGGTCCAAGAGACCCAGTACTTC CASSSLQGVQETQYF
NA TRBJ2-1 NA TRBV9 TGTGCCAGCAGCGGGGTCCATGAGCAGTTCTTC CASSGVHEQFF
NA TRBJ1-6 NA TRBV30 TGTGCCTGGAGTGTAGGGACATCCGATTCACCCCTCCACTTT CAWSVGTSDSPLHF
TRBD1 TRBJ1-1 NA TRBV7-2 TGTGCCAGCAGCCCAAATCAGGGGGCGGCCACTGAAGCTTTCTTT CASSPNQGAATEAFF
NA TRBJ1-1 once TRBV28 TGTGCCAGCAGTTTAAGGGCCCGGAGGGCAGAAACCTCCAAGGAAGCTTTCTTT CASSLRARRAETSKEAFF